This T cell receptor beta chain was sequenced in a study of OX40 agonist ivuxolimab in advanced cancers. Study at large: The patients received ivuxolimab by intravenous route every 2 weeks at 0.01 to 10 mg/kg.

About this clone itself: Its specificity is not known.

Baseline was the first blood sampling point, followed by cycle 4 day 1 and cycle 7 day 1. Study results and limitations: More expanded clones were found, on average, in CD8+ than in CD4+ T cells. Blood T cells, both CD4+ and CD8+, expanded clonally by week 6 at 0.1 to 3.0 mg/kg.

The CDR3 loop spans 10 amino acids. V shed 9 bases and J shed 4 bases, with 4 bases lying between them. CDR1 is SNHLY, CDR2 FYNNEI, per germline. Method: immunoSEQ multiplex PCR; TCRdb's copy keeps in-frame clones and lacks some. The data hold 40,000 to 60,000 clones, with 85% observed a single time. This chain uses TRBV2 with TRBJ2-1, with D hard to call. The source of this sequence is an adult with an advanced solid tumor such as melanoma, head and neck, liver or kidney cancer. This specimen was CD4+ or CD8+ T cells sorted from blood, taken in a trial of the OX40 agonist ivuxolimab. The CDR3 DNA sequence: TGTGCCAGTGATTACAATGAGCAGTTCTTC. Translation gives CASDYNEQFF.